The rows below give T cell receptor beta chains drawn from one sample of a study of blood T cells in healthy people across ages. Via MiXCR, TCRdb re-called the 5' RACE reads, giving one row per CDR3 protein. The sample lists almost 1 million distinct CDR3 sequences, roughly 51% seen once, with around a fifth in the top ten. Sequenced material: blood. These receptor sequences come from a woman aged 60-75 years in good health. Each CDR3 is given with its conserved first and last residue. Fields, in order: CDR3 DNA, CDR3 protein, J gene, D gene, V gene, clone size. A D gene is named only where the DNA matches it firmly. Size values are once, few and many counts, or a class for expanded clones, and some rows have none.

DNA: TGTGCCAGCAGTTTATCGTGGTCGGGAGGACCGGGTTCGTCCTACGAGCAGTACTTC
CDR3: CASSLSWSGGPGSSYEQYF
J: TRBJ2-7
D: TRBD2
V: TRBV27
size: -

DNA: TGTGCCAGAAGTTTTATAACAGATACGCAGTATTTT
CDR3: CARSFITDTQYF
J: TRBJ2-3
D: -
V: TRBV27
size: -

DNA: TGCAGTGCTATAAACCGGGACAGGGGTTACGAGCAGTACTTC
CDR3: CSAINRDRGYEQYF
J: TRBJ2-7
D: TRBD1
V: TRBV20-1
size: -

DNA: TGTGCCAGCAGTTCATCCCGGCACAGGGGGAGGAACAATGAGCAGTTCTTC
CDR3: CASSSSRHRGRNNEQFF
J: TRBJ2-1
D: TRBD1
V: TRBV28
size: few

DNA: TGCAGTGCCCTACCCGGACAGATATATGGCTACACCTTC
CDR3: CSALPGQIYGYTF
J: TRBJ1-2
D: -
V: TRBV20-1
size: few

DNA: TGTGCCAGCAGTCCTGGGAGGACTAGCGGGAGGGTATACGAGCAGTACTTC
CDR3: CASSPGRTSGRVYEQYF
J: TRBJ2-7
D: TRBD2
V: TRBV12-3/TRBV12-4
size: -

DNA: TGTGCCAGCAGCCATTGGGTTTCTACGACGGAGCACAATGAGCAGTTCTTC
CDR3: CASSHWVSTTEHNEQFF
J: TRBJ2-1
D: -
V: TRBV6-1
size: few

DNA: TGTGCCAGCAGCCCCGCAACAGGTCCCCTTTACAATGAGCAGTACTTC
CDR3: CASSPATGPLYNEQYF
J: TRBJ2-7
D: -
V: TRBV4-2
size: -

DNA: TGCAGCGTAGGAACAGGGACTGGTGAAAAACTGTTTTTT
CDR3: CSVGTGTGEKLFF
J: TRBJ1-4
D: -
V: TRBV29-1
size: few

DNA: TGCGCCAGCAACGCTCGGGTCGGGACTTCTGGGGCCAACGTCCTGACTTTC
CDR3: CASNARVGTSGANVLTF
J: TRBJ2-6
D: -
V: TRBV5-1
size: once

DNA: TGTGCCAGCAGTTACGGAGTGGGGGCCTACGAGCAGTACTTC
CDR3: CASSYGVGAYEQYF
J: TRBJ2-7
D: -
V: TRBV6-6
size: -

DNA: TGTGCCAGCAGTTTTTCAGGGGCGGTTGGGGCCAACGTCCTGACTTTC
CDR3: CASSFSGAVGANVLTF
J: TRBJ2-6
D: -
V: TRBV6-5
size: once

DNA: TGCAGCGTTGACCTACTAGGGAACAATGAGCAGTTCTTC
CDR3: CSVDLLGNNEQFF
J: TRBJ2-1
D: -
V: TRBV29-1
size: -

DNA: TGTGCCAGCAGCCAAGAAGAAAAACTGTTTTTT
CDR3: CASSQEEKLFF
J: TRBJ1-4
D: -
V: TRBV3-1
size: -

DNA: TGTGCCTCCCACGGGGGGAGCGCAGATACGCAGTATTTT
CDR3: CASHGGSADTQYF
J: TRBJ2-3
D: TRBD2
V: TRBV27
size: -

DNA: TGCGCCAGCAGCCAAGAGCTTTGGACTAGCGGCACAGATACGCAGTATTTT
CDR3: CASSQELWTSGTDTQYF
J: TRBJ2-3
D: TRBD2
V: TRBV4-2
size: few

DNA: TGTGCCAGCAGTACCTACAGGGATCGAAGTATTACTGAAGCTTTCTTT
CDR3: CASSTYRDRSITEAFF
J: TRBJ1-1
D: -
V: TRBV7-2
size: -

DNA: TGTGCCAGCAGCCCTACCCGGGACAGGCCGCTCCGGGACTACTCCTACGAGCAGTACTTC
CDR3: CASSPTRDRPLRDYSYEQYF
J: TRBJ2-7
D: -
V: TRBV5-6
size: -

DNA: TGTGCCAGCCTTACGGAGAGGGGGCAGGCTTTCTTT
CDR3: CASLTERGQAFF
J: TRBJ1-1
D: TRBD1
V: TRBV19
size: -

DNA: TGTGCCACCAGCAGAGACGGGATCAGACCGCATGGCTACACCTTC
CDR3: CATSRDGIRPHGYTF
J: TRBJ1-2
D: -
V: TRBV15
size: few

DNA: TGCAGCGTTGAGAGGAGGTCCCACACCGGGGAGCTGTTTTTT
CDR3: CSVERRSHTGELFF
J: TRBJ2-2
D: -
V: TRBV29-1
size: -

DNA: TGTGCCAGCAGCTTAGGGGACAGCTTATACAATGAGCAGTTCTTC
CDR3: CASSLGDSLYNEQFF
J: TRBJ2-1
D: TRBD1
V: TRBV7-9
size: many

DNA: TGTGCCAGCAGGGCGGGACTCATTAATGAAAAACTGTTTTTT
CDR3: CASRAGLINEKLFF
J: TRBJ1-4
D: -
V: TRBV12-3/TRBV12-4
size: -

DNA: TGCAGTGCTATGAAGGGAGAGACCCAGTACTTC
CDR3: CSAMKGETQYF
J: TRBJ2-5
D: -
V: TRBV20-1
size: once

DNA: TGTGCCAGCAGCCCCCGGACAGGATCTTTGTATGGCTACACCTTC
CDR3: CASSPRTGSLYGYTF
J: TRBJ1-2
D: TRBD1
V: TRBV14
size: few

DNA: TGTGCCAGCTCAACCCGGGCGCGTGAAACCTATAATTCACCCCTCCACTTT
CDR3: CASSTRARETYNSPLHF
J: TRBJ1-6
D: -
V: TRBV7-2
size: few

DNA: TGTGCCACCAGCAGGCCCCAGGGGCGGACTAGTTGTGGGGCGGATACGCAGTATTTT
CDR3: CATSRPQGRTSCGADTQYF
J: TRBJ2-3
D: -
V: TRBV15
size: -

DNA: TGTGCCAGCTCACCGGGGACAGGGGGGAGGTACGAGCAGTACTTC
CDR3: CASSPGTGGRYEQYF
J: TRBJ2-7
D: TRBD1
V: TRBV18
size: -

DNA: TGTGCCAGCGCCGACTCTAGCGGGAGGGGAGATACGCAGTATTTT
CDR3: CASADSSGRGDTQYF
J: TRBJ2-3
D: TRBD2
V: TRBV3-1
size: -

DNA: TGTGCCACCTCGGATGAGCAGTACTTC
CDR3: CATSDEQYF
J: TRBJ2-4
D: -
V: TRBV15
size: few

DNA: TGTGCCTGGGCCAGAGTACCTGGGGCCAACGTCCTGACTTTC
CDR3: CAWARVPGANVLTF
J: TRBJ2-6
D: -
V: TRBV30
size: -

DNA: TGTGCCAGTTCACTGGGGGCGGGAGACTCCTACAACGAGCAGTTCTTC
CDR3: CASSLGAGDSYNEQFF
J: TRBJ2-1
D: -
V: TRBV6-2/TRBV6-3
size: -

DNA: TGTGCCACCAGCCCCGGACTAGCGGGACCTAGGGAGACCCAGTACTTC
CDR3: CATSPGLAGPRETQYF
J: TRBJ2-5
D: TRBD2
V: TRBV15
size: -

DNA: TGTGCCAGCCTGGACAGAAACACCGGGGAGCTGTTTTTT
CDR3: CASLDRNTGELFF
J: TRBJ2-2
D: -
V: TRBV27
size: -

DNA: TGTGCCAGCAGTTTATCCGCTACCGGGGCCAAAAACATTCAGTACTTC
CDR3: CASSLSATGAKNIQYF
J: TRBJ2-4
D: -
V: TRBV28
size: few

DNA: TGTGCCAGCAGCCCAGGGTTAGGGAACTATGGCTACACCTTC
CDR3: CASSPGLGNYGYTF
J: TRBJ1-2
D: -
V: TRBV7-2
size: -

DNA: TGTGCCAGCAGTTTGCCTAGCGGAAACAATGAGCAGTTCTTC
CDR3: CASSLPSGNNEQFF
J: TRBJ2-1
D: TRBD2
V: TRBV3-1
size: -

DNA: TGTGCCAGCAGCTTAGACACAATCACCTACGAGCAGTACTTC
CDR3: CASSLDTITYEQYF
J: TRBJ2-7
D: -
V: TRBV13
size: few

DNA: TGTGCCTTGGGGACAGGGATCGTCTCTGGGGCCAACGTCCTGACTTTC
CDR3: CALGTGIVSGANVLTF
J: TRBJ2-6
D: TRBD1
V: TRBV2
size: few

DNA: TGCAGTGCTAGGGTGTCTAGCGGGGGCAATGAGCAGTTCTTC
CDR3: CSARVSSGGNEQFF
J: TRBJ2-1
D: TRBD2
V: TRBV20-1
size: few

DNA: TGCGCCAGCAGCTTGGACGGGAGCGGTTCAGATACGCAGTATTTT
CDR3: CASSLDGSGSDTQYF
J: TRBJ2-3
D: -
V: TRBV5-1
size: -

DNA: TGCGCCAGCAGCCAAGATCCAGGACTAGCGGGATACGAGCAGTACTTC
CDR3: CASSQDPGLAGYEQYF
J: TRBJ2-7
D: TRBD2
V: TRBV4-3
size: -

DNA: TGTGCCAGCAGCTTTAGTTTCGGTCCAGGGACCTACAATGAGCAGTTCTTC
CDR3: CASSFSFGPGTYNEQFF
J: TRBJ2-1
D: -
V: TRBV5-8
size: -

DNA: TGTGCCAGCAGCTCCGGGTGGCTAGCGGACTACGAGCAGTACTTC
CDR3: CASSSGWLADYEQYF
J: TRBJ2-7
D: TRBD2
V: TRBV5-5
size: -

DNA: TGCAGTTCAAACCCAAGGGGCAGCCGACCAGACTCTGGGGCCAACGTCCTGACTTTC
CDR3: CSSNPRGSRPDSGANVLTF
J: TRBJ2-6
D: -
V: TRBV20-1
size: -

DNA: TGTGCCAGCTCACCGCGACTTACAGGTCAGGATACGCAGTATTTT
CDR3: CASSPRLTGQDTQYF
J: TRBJ2-3
D: -
V: TRBV18
size: -

DNA: TGTGCCAGCAGTTACACGGGGACCGTTATAACCTACGAGCAGTTCTTC
CDR3: CASSYTGTVITYEQFF
J: TRBJ2-1
D: -
V: TRBV6-6
size: once

DNA: TGTGCCAGCAGATTAGGGACTAAGAACACCGGGGAGCTGTTTTTT
CDR3: CASRLGTKNTGELFF
J: TRBJ2-2
D: TRBD2
V: TRBV12-3/TRBV12-4
size: -

DNA: TGTGCCAGCTCACCGGCGCAGAGGAACACTGAAGCTTTCTTT
CDR3: CASSPAQRNTEAFF
J: TRBJ1-1
D: -
V: TRBV18
size: few

DNA: TGCGCCAGCAGCTTTGGGTTAGGGACAGCTAATGAAAAACTGTTTTTT
CDR3: CASSFGLGTANEKLFF
J: TRBJ1-4
D: TRBD1
V: TRBV5-1
size: once

DNA: TGTGCCAGCAGCAGCCCCGTTCAGCCCCAGCATTTT
CDR3: CASSSPVQPQHF
J: TRBJ1-5
D: -
V: TRBV2
size: few

DNA: TGTGCTAGTGGTTTAGGGTTTCGGGAGCAGTACTTC
CDR3: CASGLGFREQYF
J: TRBJ2-5
D: -
V: TRBV12-5
size: -

DNA: TGCGCCAGCAGCCCAACGAGTAGCGGCTACGAGCAGTACTTC
CDR3: CASSPTSSGYEQYF
J: TRBJ2-7
D: -
V: TRBV5-1
size: few

DNA: TGTGCCAGCATCTCCCCCGTTTTAGCGGGAGGAGCATTGAACACCGGGGAGCTGTTTTTT
CDR3: CASISPVLAGGALNTGELFF
J: TRBJ2-2
D: TRBD2
V: TRBV12-3/TRBV12-4
size: -

DNA: TGTGTCAGCAGCCCCCTGATGAGGGGGTTTCGTCAGCCCCAGCATTTT
CDR3: CVSSPLMRGFRQPQHF
J: TRBJ1-5
D: -
V: TRBV28
size: -